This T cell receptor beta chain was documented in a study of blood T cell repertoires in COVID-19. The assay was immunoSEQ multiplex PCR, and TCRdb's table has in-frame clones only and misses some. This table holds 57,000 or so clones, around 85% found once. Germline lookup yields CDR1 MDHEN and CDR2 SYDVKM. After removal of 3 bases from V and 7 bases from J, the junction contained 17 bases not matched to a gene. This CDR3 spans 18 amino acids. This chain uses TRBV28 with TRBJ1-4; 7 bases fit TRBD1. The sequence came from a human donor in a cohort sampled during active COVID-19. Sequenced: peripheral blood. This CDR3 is CASSFNAAKTGNVEKLFF. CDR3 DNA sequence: TGTGCCAGCAGTTTCAATGCGGCGAAGACAGGGAACGTTGAAAAACTGTTTTTT.